The rows below give T cell receptor beta chains drawn from one sample of a study of CD8 T cells in ankylosing spondylitis. TCRdb processed the 5' RACE reads anew with MiXCR; each CDR3 protein has one entry. The sample has about 260,000 distinct CDR3 sequences; roughly 25% are singletons. The sample consisted of blood, either unsorted or a sorted T cell fraction (not recorded which). Receptor source: a male donor with ankylosing spondylitis or in good health (not recorded which). CDR3s include the opening cysteine and the closing phenylalanine or tryptophan. Each record gives: V gene, CDR3 length, clone size, J gene, CDR3 protein. Only part of the rows carry a size: once, few, many, or a class if the clone is expanded.

TRBV18	16	few	TRBJ2-7	CASSRLTQGRSYEQYF
TRBV29-1	12	many	TRBJ2-7	CSVDTAAYEQYF
TRBV5-1	14	.	TRBJ2-5	CASSLAAVRETQYF
TRBV15	13	.	TRBJ1-6	CATSTQGNSPLHF
TRBV20-1	19	few	TRBJ2-7	CSARERTGGGKWVWYEQYF
TRBV20-1	15	few	TRBJ2-5	CSARGVAGGQETQYF
TRBV20-1	15	once	TRBJ2-7	CSASAPSGGSTEQYF
TRBV19	13	many	TRBJ2-3	CASNGPKADTQYF
TRBV5-5	15	.	TRBJ2-2	CASTPTAVQGGELFF
TRBV20-1	15	.	TRBJ2-7	CSADLGQGVTYEQYF
TRBV6-1	16	.	TRBJ2-6	CASRPGPRYGANVLTF
TRBV9	14	many	TRBJ2-3	CASSVTTGTDTQYF
TRBV4-2	14	many	TRBJ1-2	CASSRTGENYGYTF
TRBV20-1	13	many	TRBJ2-5	CSAAGDGRETQYF
TRBV6-6	12	few	TRBJ2-1	CASSYSGNEQFF
TRBV5-4	15	.	TRBJ2-3	CASSAGGSWMDTQYF
TRBV12-3/TRBV12-4	12	few	TRBJ1-1	CASSLGGREAFF
TRBV9	16	few	TRBJ2-2	CASSPGPVVDTGELFF
TRBV20-1	15	few	TRBJ2-7	CSARDSRSYSYEQYF
TRBV12-3/TRBV12-4	15	many	TRBJ2-7	CASSLGSGSPSEQYF
TRBV20-1	13	.	TRBJ2-3	CSGGQGVPDTQYF
TRBV12-3/TRBV12-4	13	many	TRBJ2-1	CASTDRGYNEQFF
TRBV29-1	14	few	TRBJ2-5	CSVGRTGVFETQYF
TRBV28	14	.	TRBJ2-7	CASISTGQTYEQYF
TRBV12-3/TRBV12-4	13	many	TRBJ1-2	CASRFRQAGVVVF
TRBV3-1	15	many	TRBJ2-7	CASSPPGLDTYEQYF
TRBV20-1	14	many	TRBJ1-5	CSAREGQGHRPQHF
TRBV10-3	15	many	TRBJ2-1	CAISDGASGDNEQFF
TRBV6-5	14	few	TRBJ1-3	CASSYGGSGNTIYF
TRBV7-8	13	many	TRBJ2-3	CASSSRLTDTQYF
TRBV20-1	14	many	TRBJ2-7	CSARGQGRLHEQYF
TRBV20-1	18	many	TRBJ2-5	CSARPKGLAGSRGETQYF
TRBV20-1	14	few	TRBJ2-5	CSATGQGVRETQYF
TRBV19	14	.	TRBJ2-1	CASNQRGSYNEQFF
TRBV27	14	many	TRBJ1-2	CASSFDRGDYGYTF
TRBV20-1	13	few	TRBJ1-5	CSAMGKGVQPQHF
TRBV28	16	many	TRBJ2-3	CASSSRRARDTDTQYF
TRBV28	17	.	TRBJ2-5	CASSFPGTSGGEETQYF
TRBV7-6	15	.	TRBJ2-7	CASSLLTGDKYEQYF
TRBV24-1	15	.	TRBJ2-1	CATSDPREAGDEQFF
TRBV10-3	16	.	TRBJ2-2	CAIGKRQGANTGELFF
TRBV6-5	13	few	TRBJ1-4	CASSYSTREKLFF
TRBV20-1	12	.	TRBJ1-1	CRPIQGDTEAFF